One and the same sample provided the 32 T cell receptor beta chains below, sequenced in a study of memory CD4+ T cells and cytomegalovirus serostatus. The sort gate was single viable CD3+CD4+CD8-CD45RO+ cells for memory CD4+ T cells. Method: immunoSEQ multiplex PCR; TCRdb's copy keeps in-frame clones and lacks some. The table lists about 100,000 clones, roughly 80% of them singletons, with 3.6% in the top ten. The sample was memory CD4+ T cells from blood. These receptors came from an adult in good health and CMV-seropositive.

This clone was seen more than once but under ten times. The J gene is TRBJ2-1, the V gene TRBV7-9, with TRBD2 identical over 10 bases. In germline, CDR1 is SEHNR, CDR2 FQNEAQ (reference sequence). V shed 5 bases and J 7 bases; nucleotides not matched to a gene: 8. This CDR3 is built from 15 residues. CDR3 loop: CASSRVLAGENEQFF. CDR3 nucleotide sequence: TGTGCCAGCAGCCGCGTGCTAGCGGGAGAAAATGAGCAGTTCTTC.

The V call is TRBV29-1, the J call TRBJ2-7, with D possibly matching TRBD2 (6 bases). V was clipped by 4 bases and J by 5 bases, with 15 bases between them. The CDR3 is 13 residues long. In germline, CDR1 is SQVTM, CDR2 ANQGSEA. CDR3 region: CSVGRTGSDEQYF. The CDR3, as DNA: TGCAGCGTTGGACGAACCGGGAGCGACGAGCAGTACTTC.

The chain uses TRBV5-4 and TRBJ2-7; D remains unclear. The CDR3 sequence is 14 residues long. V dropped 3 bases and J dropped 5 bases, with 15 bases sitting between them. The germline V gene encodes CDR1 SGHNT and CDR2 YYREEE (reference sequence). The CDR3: CASSSQLVRDEQYF. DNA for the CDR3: TGTGCCAGCAGCTCCCAGTTAGTACGGGACGAGCAGTACTTC. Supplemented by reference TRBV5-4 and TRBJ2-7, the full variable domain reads ETGVTQSPTHLIKTRGQQVTLRCSSQSGHNTVSWYQQALGQGPQFIFQYYREEENGRGNFPPRFSGLQFPNYSSELNVNALELDDSALYLCASSSQLVRDEQYFGPGTRLTVT.

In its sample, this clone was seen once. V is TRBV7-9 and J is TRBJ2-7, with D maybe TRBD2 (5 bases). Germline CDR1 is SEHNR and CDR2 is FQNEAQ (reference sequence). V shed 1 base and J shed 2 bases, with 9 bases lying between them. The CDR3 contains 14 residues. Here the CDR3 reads CASSLGGGTYEQYF. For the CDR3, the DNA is TGTGCCAGCAGCTTAGGCGGAGGAACCTACGAGCAGTACTTC.

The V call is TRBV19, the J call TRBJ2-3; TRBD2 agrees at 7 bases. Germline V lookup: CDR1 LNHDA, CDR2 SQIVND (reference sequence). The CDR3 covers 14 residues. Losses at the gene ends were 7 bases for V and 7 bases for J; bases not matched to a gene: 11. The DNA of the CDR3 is TGTGCCAGTACCCAGGACCCGGGGGGAAATACGCAGTATTTT. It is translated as CASTQDPGGNTQYF.

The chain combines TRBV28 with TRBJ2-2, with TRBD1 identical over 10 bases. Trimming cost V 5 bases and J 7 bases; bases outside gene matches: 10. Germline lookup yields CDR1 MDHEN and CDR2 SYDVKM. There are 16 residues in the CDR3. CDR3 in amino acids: CASSIRWDRGIGELFF. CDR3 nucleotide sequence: TGTGCCAGCAGTATCCGGTGGGACAGGGGTATCGGGGAGCTGTTTTTT. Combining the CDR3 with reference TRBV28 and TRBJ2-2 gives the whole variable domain DVKVTQSSRYLVKRTGEKVFLECVQDMDHENMFWYRQDPGLGLRLIYFSYDVKMKEKGDIPEGYSVSREKKERFSLILESASTNQTSMYLCASSIRWDRGIGELFFGEGSRLTVL.

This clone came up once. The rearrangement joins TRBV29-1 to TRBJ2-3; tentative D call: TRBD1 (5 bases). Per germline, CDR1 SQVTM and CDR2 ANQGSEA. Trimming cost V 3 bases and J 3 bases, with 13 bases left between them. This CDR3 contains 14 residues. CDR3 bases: TGCAGCGTTGACTCAGGGTTTATGACAGATACGCAGTATTTT. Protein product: CSVDSGFMTDTQYF.

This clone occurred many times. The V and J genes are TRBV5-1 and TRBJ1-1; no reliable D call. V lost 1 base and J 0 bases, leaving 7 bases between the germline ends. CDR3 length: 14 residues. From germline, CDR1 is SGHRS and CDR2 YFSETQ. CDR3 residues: CASSLMSVNTEAFF. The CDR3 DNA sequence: TGCGCCAGCAGCTTGATGAGTGTGAACACTGAAGCTTTCTTT.

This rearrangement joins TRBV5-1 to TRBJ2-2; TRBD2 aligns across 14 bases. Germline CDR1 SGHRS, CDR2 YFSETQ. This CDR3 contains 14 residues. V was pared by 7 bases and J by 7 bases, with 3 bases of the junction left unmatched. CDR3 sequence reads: CASGTSGSSGELFF. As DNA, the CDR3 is TGCGCCAGCGGGACTAGCGGGAGTAGCGGGGAGCTGTTTTTT.

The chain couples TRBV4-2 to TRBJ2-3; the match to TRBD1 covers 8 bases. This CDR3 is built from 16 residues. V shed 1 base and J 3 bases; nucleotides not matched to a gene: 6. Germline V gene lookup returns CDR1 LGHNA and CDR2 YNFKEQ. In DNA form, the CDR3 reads TGTGCCAGCAGCCAAGTCGCAGGACAGGGAACAGATACGCAGTATTTT. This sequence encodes CASSQVAGQGTDTQYF.

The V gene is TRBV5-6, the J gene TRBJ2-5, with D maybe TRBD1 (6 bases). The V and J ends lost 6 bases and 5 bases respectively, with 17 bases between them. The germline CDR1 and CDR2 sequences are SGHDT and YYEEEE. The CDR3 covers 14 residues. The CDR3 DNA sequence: TGTGCCAGCACCACCCCACTGGGGGCCGAGACCCAGTACTTC. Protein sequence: CASTTPLGAETQYF.

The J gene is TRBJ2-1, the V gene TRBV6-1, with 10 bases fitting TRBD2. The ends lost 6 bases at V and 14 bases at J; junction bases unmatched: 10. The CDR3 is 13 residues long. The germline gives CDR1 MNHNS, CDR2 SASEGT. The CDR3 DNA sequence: TGTGCCAGCAGACGAGAGCGGGAGGGCCAGAAGTTCTTC. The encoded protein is CASRREREGQKFF.

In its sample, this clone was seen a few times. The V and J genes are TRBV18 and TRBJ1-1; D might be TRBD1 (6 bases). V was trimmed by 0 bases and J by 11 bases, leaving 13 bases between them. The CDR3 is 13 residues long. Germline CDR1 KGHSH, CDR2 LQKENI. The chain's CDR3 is CASSPPFAGDAFF. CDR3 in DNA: TGTGCCAGCTCACCACCTTTCGCAGGGGACGCTTTCTTT. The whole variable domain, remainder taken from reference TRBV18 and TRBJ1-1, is NAGVMQNPRHLVRRRGQEARLRCSPMKGHSHVYWYRQLPEEGLKFMVYLQKENIIDESGMPKERFSAEFPKEGPSILRIQQVVRGDSAAYFCASSPPFAGDAFFGQGTRLTVV.

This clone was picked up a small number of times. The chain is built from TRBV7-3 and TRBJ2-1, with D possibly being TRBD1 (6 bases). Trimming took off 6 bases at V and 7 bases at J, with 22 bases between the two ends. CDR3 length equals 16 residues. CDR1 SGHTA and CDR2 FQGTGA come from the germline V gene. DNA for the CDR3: TGTGCCAGCAGGGCACCGGGACCCCAGGGGACGAATGAGCAGTTCTTC. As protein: CASRAPGPQGTNEQFF.

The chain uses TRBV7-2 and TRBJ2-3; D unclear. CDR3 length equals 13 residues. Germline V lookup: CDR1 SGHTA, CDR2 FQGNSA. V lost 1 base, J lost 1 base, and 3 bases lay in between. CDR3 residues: CASSLVGTDTQYF. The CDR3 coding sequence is TGTGCCAGCAGCTTAGTAGGCACAGATACGCAGTATTTT.

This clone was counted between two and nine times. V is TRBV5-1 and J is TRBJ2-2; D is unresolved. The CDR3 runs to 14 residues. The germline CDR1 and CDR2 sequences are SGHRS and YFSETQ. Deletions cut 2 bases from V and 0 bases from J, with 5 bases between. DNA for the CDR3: TGCGCCAGCAGCTTAACAACGAACACCGGGGAGCTGTTTTTT. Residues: CASSLTTNTGELFF.

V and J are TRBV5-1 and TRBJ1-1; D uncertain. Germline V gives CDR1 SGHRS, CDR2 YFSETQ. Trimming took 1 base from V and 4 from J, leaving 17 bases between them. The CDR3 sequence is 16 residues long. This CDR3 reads CASSLSLGGPSTEAFF. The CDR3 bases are TGCGCCAGCAGCTTGTCTCTTGGTGGGCCGTCCACTGAAGCTTTCTTT.

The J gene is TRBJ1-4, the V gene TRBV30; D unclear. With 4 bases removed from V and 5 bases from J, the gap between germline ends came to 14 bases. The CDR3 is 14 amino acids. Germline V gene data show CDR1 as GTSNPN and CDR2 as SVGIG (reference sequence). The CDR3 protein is CAWNREVGNEKLFF. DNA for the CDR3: TGTGCCTGGAACCGGGAGGTGGGGAATGAAAAACTGTTTTTT. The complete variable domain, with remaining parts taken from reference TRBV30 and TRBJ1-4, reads SQTIHQWPATLVQPVGSPLSLECTVEGTSNPNLYWYRQAAGRGLQLLFYSVGIGQISSEVPQNLSASRPQDRQFILSSKKLLLSDSGFYLCAWNREVGNEKLFFGSGTQLSVL.

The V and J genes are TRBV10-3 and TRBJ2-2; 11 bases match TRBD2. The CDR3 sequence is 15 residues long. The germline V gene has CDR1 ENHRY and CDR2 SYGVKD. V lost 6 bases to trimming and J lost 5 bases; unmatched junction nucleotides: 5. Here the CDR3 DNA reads TGTGCCATCAGCCCGACTAGCGGGAATACCGGGGAGCTGTTTTTT. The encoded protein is CAISPTSGNTGELFF.

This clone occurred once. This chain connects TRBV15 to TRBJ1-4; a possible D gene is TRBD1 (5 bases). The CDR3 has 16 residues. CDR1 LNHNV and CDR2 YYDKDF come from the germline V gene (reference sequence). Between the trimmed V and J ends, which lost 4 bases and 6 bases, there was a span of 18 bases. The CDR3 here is CATSTDDWGGYEKLFF. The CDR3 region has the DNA TGTGCCACCAGCACCGACGATTGGGGGGGGTATGAAAAACTGTTTTTT.

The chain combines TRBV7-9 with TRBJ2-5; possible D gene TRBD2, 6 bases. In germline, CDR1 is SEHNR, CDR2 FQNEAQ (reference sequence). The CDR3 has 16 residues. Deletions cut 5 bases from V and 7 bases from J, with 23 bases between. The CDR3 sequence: CASSLVGPIKGGTQYF. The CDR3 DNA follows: TGTGCCAGCAGCCTGGTCGGACCCATAAAGGGAGGGACCCAGTACTTC.

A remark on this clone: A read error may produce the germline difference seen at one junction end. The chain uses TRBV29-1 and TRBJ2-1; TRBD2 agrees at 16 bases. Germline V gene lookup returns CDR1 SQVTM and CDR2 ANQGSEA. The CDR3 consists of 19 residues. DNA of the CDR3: TGCAGCGTTTCTACTCCCGGGACAGGGGGCAGGGGGACTAGCGGGAGGGGAGTCTTC. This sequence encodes CSVSTPGTGGRGTSGRGVF.

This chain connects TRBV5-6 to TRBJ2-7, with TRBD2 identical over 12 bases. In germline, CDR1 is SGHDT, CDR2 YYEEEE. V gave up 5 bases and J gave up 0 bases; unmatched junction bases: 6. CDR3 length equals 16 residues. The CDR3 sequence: CASSSTSGGSSYEQYF. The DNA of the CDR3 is TGTGCCAGCAGTTCTACTAGCGGGGGGAGCTCCTACGAGCAGTACTTC.

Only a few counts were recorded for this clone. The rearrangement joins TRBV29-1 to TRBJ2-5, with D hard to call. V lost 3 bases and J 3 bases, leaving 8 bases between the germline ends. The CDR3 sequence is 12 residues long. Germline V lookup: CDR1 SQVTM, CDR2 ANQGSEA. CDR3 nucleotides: TGCAGCGTTGAGAGGCAGGAAGAGACCCAGTACTTC. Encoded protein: CSVERQEETQYF.

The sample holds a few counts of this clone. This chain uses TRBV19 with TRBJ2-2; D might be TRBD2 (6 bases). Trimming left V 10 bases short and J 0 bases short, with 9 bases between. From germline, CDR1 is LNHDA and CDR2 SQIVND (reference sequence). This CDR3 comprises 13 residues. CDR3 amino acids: CATASANTGELFF. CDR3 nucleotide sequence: TGTGCCACCGCTAGCGCGAACACCGGGGAGCTGTTTTTT.

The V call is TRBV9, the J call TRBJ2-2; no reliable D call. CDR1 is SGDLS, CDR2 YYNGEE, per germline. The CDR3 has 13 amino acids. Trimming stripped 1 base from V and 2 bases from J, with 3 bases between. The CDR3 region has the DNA TGTGCCAGCAGCGTATCCAACACCGGGGAGCTGTTTTTT. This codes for CASSVSNTGELFF.

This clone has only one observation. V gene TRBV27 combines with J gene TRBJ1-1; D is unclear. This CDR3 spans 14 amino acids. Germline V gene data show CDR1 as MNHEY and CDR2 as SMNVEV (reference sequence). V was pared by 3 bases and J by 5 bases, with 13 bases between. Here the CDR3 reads CASSFLNGRTEAFF. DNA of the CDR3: TGTGCCAGCAGTTTCCTCAACGGGCGTACTGAAGCTTTCTTT.

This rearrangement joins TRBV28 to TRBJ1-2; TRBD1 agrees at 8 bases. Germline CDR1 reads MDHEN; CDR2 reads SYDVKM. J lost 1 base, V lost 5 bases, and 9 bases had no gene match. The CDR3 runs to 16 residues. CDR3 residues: CASSTFGTGINYGYTF. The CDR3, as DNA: TGTGCCAGCAGTACTTTTGGGACAGGAATTAACTATGGCTACACCTTC.

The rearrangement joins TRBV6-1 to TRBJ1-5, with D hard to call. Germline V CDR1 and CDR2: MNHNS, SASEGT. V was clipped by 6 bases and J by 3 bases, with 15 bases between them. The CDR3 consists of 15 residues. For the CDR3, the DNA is TGTGCCAGCAGATGGAACTGGTTGAACAATCAGCCCCAGCATTTT. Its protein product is CASRWNWLNNQPQHF.

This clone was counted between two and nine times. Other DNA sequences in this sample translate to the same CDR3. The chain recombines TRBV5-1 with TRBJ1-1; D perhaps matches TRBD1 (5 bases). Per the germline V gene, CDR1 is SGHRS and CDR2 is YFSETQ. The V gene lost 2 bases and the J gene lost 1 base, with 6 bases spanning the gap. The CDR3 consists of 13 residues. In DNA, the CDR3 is TGCGCCAGCAGCTTACAGGAGAACACTGAAGCTTTCTTT. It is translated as CASSLQENTEAFF.

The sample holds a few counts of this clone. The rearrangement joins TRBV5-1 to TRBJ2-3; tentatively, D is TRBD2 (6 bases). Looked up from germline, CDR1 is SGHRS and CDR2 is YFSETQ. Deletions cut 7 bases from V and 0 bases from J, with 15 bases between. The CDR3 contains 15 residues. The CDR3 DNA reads TGCGCCAGCTCCTTGTCTGCGGGAAGCACAGATACGCAGTATTTT. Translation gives CASSLSAGSTDTQYF.

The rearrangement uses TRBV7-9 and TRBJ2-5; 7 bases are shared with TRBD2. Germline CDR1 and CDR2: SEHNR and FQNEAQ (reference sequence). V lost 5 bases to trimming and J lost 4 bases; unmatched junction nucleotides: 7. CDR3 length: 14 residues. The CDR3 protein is CASSARWGGETQYF. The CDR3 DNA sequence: TGTGCCAGCAGCGCCCGCTGGGGGGGAGAGACCCAGTACTTC.